A single sample is the source of the 22 T cell receptor beta chains below, sequenced in a study of response to subunit inactivated influenza vaccine. TCRdb re-called the RT-PCR reads with MiXCR, one entry per CDR3 protein. The sample has hundreds of thousands of distinct CDR3 sequences, approximately 17% seen once. The sample consisted of CD4+ T cells sorted from PBMCs, taken around 2 years after vaccination. These receptor sequences come from a man between 50 and 69 years old who received an inactivated influenza vaccine.

This clonotype has ten or more counts. The chain combines TRBV12-3 or TRBV12-4 with TRBJ2-4; 7 bases map to TRBD1. This CDR3 comprises 20 residues. The V gene end was trimmed by 0 bases and the J gene end by 1 base; junction bases not matched to a gene: 15. The CDR3 loop reads CASSLAMLLNRGSAKNIQYF. The CDR3, as DNA: TGTGCCAGCAGTTTAGCAATGCTTCTCAACAGGGGATCGGCCAAAAACATTCAGTACTTC.

This clonotype was detected a few times. The chain couples TRBV12-3 or TRBV12-4 to TRBJ1-2; possible D gene TRBD1, 6 bases. Trimming cost V 5 bases and J 2 bases, with 15 bases left between them. CDR3 size: 15 residues. The CDR3: CASSPQGTGNYGYTF. As DNA, the CDR3 is TGTGCCAGCAGTCCACAGGGCACAGGGAACTATGGCTACACCTTC.

This clonotype was picked up a small number of times. The chain recombines TRBV6-5 with TRBJ1-2, with 7 positions matching TRBD1. Germline values: CDR1 MNHEY, CDR2 SVGAGI. This CDR3 comprises 12 residues. V was clipped by 7 bases and J by 4 bases; unmatched bases: 3. The CDR3 reads CASKQGLYGYTF. Written as DNA, the CDR3 is TGTGCCAGCAAACAGGGGCTCTATGGCTACACCTTC.

This clonotype was recorded at least ten times. V and J are TRBV7-2 and TRBJ2-1; D remains unclear. V shed 0 bases and J shed 6 bases, with 9 bases lying between them. Germline V gene lookup returns CDR1 SGHTA and CDR2 FQGNSA. There are 14 residues in the CDR3. The CDR3 here is CASSLAKLVNEQFF. CDR3 nucleotides: TGTGCCAGCAGCTTAGCGAAACTCGTCAATGAGCAGTTCTTC.

V and J are TRBV6-1 and TRBJ2-7; no firm D call. Germline V CDR1 and CDR2: MNHNS, SASEGT. The CDR3 runs to 13 residues. V was shortened by 8 bases and J by 5 bases, with 16 bases between the two germline ends. CDR3 amino acids: CASSKGRLDEQYF. The CDR3 DNA is TGTGCCAGCTCCAAGGGCAGGTTAGACGAGCAGTACTTC.

The sample holds a few counts of this clonotype. The V and J genes are TRBV29-1 and TRBJ1-2; possibly TRBD1 for D (6 bases). V was clipped by 4 bases and J by 4 bases, with 16 bases between them. Germline V gene sequence: CDR1 SQVTM, CDR2 ANQGSEA. The CDR3 length is 14 residues. In DNA, the CDR3 is TGCAGCGTTGTTGGGGGGGCGTTCGGCTATGGCTACACCTTC. Translated: CSVVGGAFGYGYTF.

This chain links TRBV3-1 with TRBJ1-6; 7 nucleotides agree with TRBD1. In germline, CDR1 is LGHDT, CDR2 YNNKEL (reference sequence). The CDR3 contains 15 residues. V shed 7 bases, J shed 6 bases, and the junction held 9 bases outside the gene matches. CDR3 bases: TGTGCCAGCACGACAACCACAGGGGTTAATTCACCCCTCCACTTT. Translated, it gives CASTTTTGVNSPLHF. Full variable domain (remainder filled in from reference TRBV3-1 and TRBJ1-6): DTAVSQTPKYLVTQMGNDKSIKCEQNLGHDTMYWYKQDSKKFLKIMFSYNNKELIINETVPNRFSPKSPDKAHLNLHINSLELGDSAVYFCASTTTTGVNSPLHFGNGTRLTVT.

This clonotype was seen only once. The chain employs TRBV10-3 and TRBJ2-7; no reliable D call. The CDR3 runs 14 residues. Looked up from germline, CDR1 is ENHRY and CDR2 is SYGVKD. Trimming shortened V by 4 bases and J by 1 base, and 11 bases separated the two germline ends. Written as DNA, the CDR3 is TGTGCCATCAGTGGGGCAGAATCTTCCTACGAGCAGTACTTC. Its protein product is CAISGAESSYEQYF.

This clonotype came up many times. This chain links TRBV9 with TRBJ2-3; D may correspond to TRBD1 or TRBD2 (6 bases each). This CDR3 has 14 residues. Trimming stripped 3 bases from V and 3 bases from J, with 11 bases between. Germline lookup yields CDR1 SGDLS and CDR2 YYNGEE. The CDR3 spells CASSEGGGTDTQYF. Written as DNA, the CDR3 is TGTGCCAGCAGCGAGGGGGGCGGTACAGATACGCAGTATTTT.

This clonotype was observed a few times. The chain joins TRBV5-1 to TRBJ2-7; D gene unclear. The CDR3 runs to 15 residues. With 1 base removed from V and 0 bases from J, the gap between germline ends came to 11 bases. Germline lookup yields CDR1 SGHRS and CDR2 YFSETQ. This CDR3 is CASSLSSGPSYEQYF. The CDR3 nucleotides are TGCGCCAGCAGCTTGAGTTCTGGACCCTCCTACGAGCAGTACTTC. The full variable domain, completed using reference TRBV5-1 and TRBJ2-7, is KAGVTQTPRYLIKTRGQQVTLSCSPISGHRSVSWYQQTPGQGLQFLFEYFSETQRNKGNFPGRFSGRQFSNSRSEMNVSTLELGDSALYLCASSLSSGPSYEQYFGPGTRLTVT.

This clonotype was observed many times. The rearrangement uses TRBV29-1 and TRBJ2-1; the match to TRBD2 covers 9 bases. The CDR3 consists of 14 residues. V lost 5 bases to trimming and J lost 9 bases; unmatched junction nucleotides: 11. Germline CDR1 is SQVTM and CDR2 is ANQGSEA. This CDR3 is CSVSAAGGRSEQFF. The DNA of the CDR3 is TGCAGCGTTTCCGCAGCGGGAGGTCGGAGTGAGCAGTTCTTC.

On this clonotype: A read error may produce the germline difference seen at one junction end. The chain is built from TRBV10-3 and TRBJ2-5; D is ambiguous. The length of the CDR3 is 11 residues. CDR1 is ENHRY and CDR2 is SYGVKD in the germline V gene. The CDR3 nucleotides read TGTGCCATCAGTAAGTCTGAGACCCAGTACTTC. Residues: CAISKSETQYF.

This chain links TRBV10-3 with TRBJ1-2, with TRBD1 matching over 7 bases. Germline V gene lookup returns CDR1 ENHRY and CDR2 SYGVKD. CDR3 length: 13 residues. The V and J ends lost 6 bases and 8 bases, in that order; junction bases with no gene match: 9. CDR3: CAIRVTGDQGYTF. The DNA for the CDR3 is TGTGCCATCAGGGTTACAGGGGATCAGGGCTACACCTTC.

This clonotype came up a few times. The chain employs TRBV5-1 and TRBJ2-5, with D perhaps TRBD2 (6 bases). From germline, CDR1 is SGHRS and CDR2 YFSETQ. V gave up 4 bases and J gave up 3 bases, with 16 bases separating them. CDR3 size: 15 residues. The CDR3 here is CASSRSGRVEETQYF. CDR3 DNA: TGCGCCAGCAGCCGCAGCGGGCGAGTAGAAGAGACCCAGTACTTC.

This sequence joins TRBV20-1 and TRBJ1-3, with a possible D match to TRBD1 (5 bases). This CDR3 has 15 residues. Germline V gene lookup returns CDR1 DFQATT and CDR2 SNEGSKA (reference sequence). The V end lost 6 bases, the J end lost 4 bases, and 19 bases lay between the germline ends. The CDR3 loop reads CSAGRGDGGGNTIYF. CDR3 nucleotide sequence: TGCAGTGCGGGACGGGGGGACGGCGGGGGAAACACCATATATTTT.

This clonotype was counted at least ten times. The chain carries TRBV20-1 and TRBJ2-1; D might be TRBD2 (6 bases). V lost 3 bases, J lost 8 bases, and 11 bases lay in between. CDR1 is DFQATT, CDR2 SNEGSKA, per germline (reference sequence). The CDR3 has 12 amino acids. The CDR3 nucleotides are TGCAGTGCTAGCCCCCGCGGGGATGAGCAGTTCTTC. Translation gives CSASPRGDEQFF.

The V call is TRBV19, the J call TRBJ2-1; D is unresolved. The CDR3 has 11 residues. Looked up from germline, CDR1 is LNHDA and CDR2 is SQIVND (reference sequence). The V end was cut by 7 bases, the J end by 6 bases, with 7 bases between. The DNA for the CDR3 is TGTGCCAGTAACGATTTCAATGAGCAGTTCTTC. Encoded protein: CASNDFNEQFF. The full variable domain, completed using reference TRBV19 and TRBJ2-1, is DGGITQSPKYLFRKEGQNVTLSCEQNLNHDAMYWYRQDPGQGLRLIYYSQIVNDFQKGDIAEGYSVSREKKESFPLTVTSAQKNPTAFYLCASNDFNEQFFGPGTRLTVL.

The V call is TRBV7-3, the J call TRBJ2-3; D is perhaps TRBD2 (6 bases). CDR1 and CDR2 from the germline V gene are SGHTA and FQGTGA. Trimming removed 4 bases from V and 2 bases from J, with 13 bases in between. The CDR3 is made up of 15 amino acids. The CDR3, as DNA: TGTGCCAGCAGCTCCCGGACTACAAACACAGATACGCAGTATTTT. Translation gives CASSSRTTNTDTQYF.

This clonotype was counted a few times. A junction boundary mismatches the germline segment, possibly from a read error. The chain is built from TRBV2 and TRBJ2-7, with TRBD1 identical over 8 bases. In germline, CDR1 is SNHLY, CDR2 FYNNEI. This CDR3 has 13 amino acids. DNA for the CDR3: TGTGCCAGCAGGGAAGGACAGGGTAGGGGGCAGTACTTC. It translates to CASREGQGRGQYF.

This clonotype has only a few counts. This chain uses TRBV20-1 with TRBJ1-6; D unclear. The CDR3 runs to 13 residues. Germline loops: CDR1 DFQATT, CDR2 SNEGSKA (reference sequence). Deletions cut 5 bases from V and 7 bases from J, with 12 bases between. The CDR3 nucleotides are TGCAGTGCTCGGCCCGAAGACAATTCACCCCTCCACTTT. Encoded protein: CSARPEDNSPLHF.

This chain connects TRBV12-3 or TRBV12-4 to TRBJ2-1, with D perhaps TRBD2 (7 bases). Trimming shortened V by 0 bases and J by 7 bases, and 10 bases separated the two germline ends. This CDR3 spans 14 amino acids. The CDR3 is CASSLAGGANEQFF. CDR3 bases: TGTGCCAGCAGTTTAGCGGGGGGGGCTAATGAGCAGTTCTTC.

The chain combines TRBV14 with TRBJ2-7; possibly TRBD1 for D (5 bases). V was shortened by 2 bases and J by 2 bases, with 10 bases between the two germline ends. The CDR3 covers 14 residues. Germline CDR1 and CDR2: SGHDN and FVKESK. In nucleotides, the CDR3 is TGTGCCAGCAGCCAACAGGCAGGGCCCTACGAGCAGTACTTC. This sequence encodes CASSQQAGPYEQYF.